Below, 17 T cell receptor beta chains from the same sample are listed, as sequenced in a study of T cells in women clearing cervical HPV infection. The table came from immunoSEQ multiplex PCR; TCRdb's copy has only in-frame clones and leaves some out. This sample's table has roughly 34,000 clones. Sequences were obtained from blood buffy coat. Source of these receptors: a woman aged 18 to 69 with a cervical HPV16 infection that either progressed to CIN3+ or cleared (not recorded which).

With regard to this clone: The read gets to within 3 residues of the CDR3 end, and the germline J gene fills in the rest. The rearrangement links TRBV5-1 to TRBJ1-4; 8 nucleotides match TRBD1. CDR1 is SGHRS, CDR2 YFSETQ, per germline. CDR3 length: 15 amino acids. V lost 1 base, J lost 7 bases, and 6 bases stayed unmatched. CDR3 sequence: CASSLQGAKVEKLFF. The covered CDR3 bases are TGCGCCAGCAGCTTGCAGGGGGCAAAAGTTGAAAAA.

With regard to this clone: The DNA ends 3 residues before the CDR3 does, and the rest of the CDR3 is filled in from the germline J gene. J is TRBJ1-1 and V is TRBV10-1, with D perhaps matching TRBD1 (5 bases). This CDR3 has 12 amino acids. The germline V gene has CDR1 WNHNN and CDR2 SYGVQD (reference sequence). CDR3 bases read: TGCGCCAGCAGCCAGGGTTTGTCGGAA. Encoded protein: CASSQGLSE. The full CDR3 protein is CASSQGLSEAFF.

Details on this clone: The CDR3 end falls 3 residues outside the read, so it is completed with the germline J gene. The chain employs TRBV6-2 or TRBV6-3 and TRBJ1-1; TRBD1 aligns across 8 bases. Losses at the gene ends were 6 bases for V and 1 base for J; bases not matched to a gene: 7. This CDR3 has 15 amino acids. Germline V gene lookup returns CDR1 MNHEY and CDR2 SVGEGT. This CDR3 is CASRNGGQGNTEAFF. Partial CDR3 DNA: TGTGCCAGCAGAAACGGCGGACAGGGGAACACTGAA.

About this clone itself: The CDR3 is cut off 3 residues early in the read; its end comes from the germline J gene. The chain couples TRBV30 to TRBJ2-1, with TRBD2 matching over 11 bases. In germline, CDR1 is GTSNPN, CDR2 SVGIG (reference sequence). The CDR3 sequence is 17 residues long. Trimming at V came to 2 bases and at J to 4 bases, leaving 10 bases not matched to a gene. CDR3 region: CAWSLLTSGGFYNEQFF. Incomplete CDR3 DNA: TGTGCCTGGAGTCTTCTCACTAGCGGGGGATTTTACAATGAG.

CDR3 protein: CAISRGGANQPQHF. The DNA read from the CDR3 is TGTGCCATCAGCAGAGGGGGCGCGAATCAGCCC. V and J are TRBV10-3 and TRBJ1-5, with 7 bases lining up with TRBD1. The observed sequence ends 3 residues before the CDR3 terminus, with the missing tail filled in from the germline J gene. The V and J ends lost 6 bases and 4 bases, in that order; junction bases with no gene match: 6. Per the germline V gene, CDR1 is ENHRY and CDR2 is SYGVKD. This CDR3 contains 14 residues.

Worth noting for this clone: Read data end 3 residues before the CDR3 end; the end is taken from the germline J gene. V is TRBV5-6 and J is TRBJ1-5, with TRBD1 as a possible D gene (6 bases). The CDR3 sequence is 15 residues long. Trimming took 3 bases from V and 8 from J, leaving 18 bases between them. CDR1 and CDR2 from the germline V gene are SGHDT and YYEEEE. The CDR3 here is CASSSYGGGREPQHF. The sequenced CDR3 bases are TGTGCCAGCAGCTCTTATGGTGGGGGCCGAGAGCCC.

A word on this clone: Compared with germline, one end of the junction differs, possibly owing to a read error. The read ends 3 residues before the CDR3 terminus; that terminus is restored from the germline J gene. This rearrangement joins TRBV7-2 to TRBJ2-1; maybe TRBD2 (5 bases). The CDR3 consists of 12 residues. CDR1 is SGHTA and CDR2 is FQGNSA in the germline V gene. The CDR3 protein is CASRLGGYEQFF. CDR3 DNA (partial): TGTGCCAGCAGGTTAGGAGGTTATGAG.

For this clone: The CDR3 end is not reached by the read, which stops 3 residues before it; the germline J gene fills it in. The V gene is TRBV19, the J gene TRBJ1-5; a possible D gene is TRBD1 (6 bases). Germline V gives CDR1 LNHDA, CDR2 SQIVND (reference sequence). This CDR3 spans 13 amino acids. Trimming shortened V by 2 bases and J by 6 bases, and 8 bases separated the two germline ends. The sequenced CDR3 bases are TGTGCCAGTAGTATAAACAGGGCTCAGCCC. It encodes CASSINRAQP. The whole CDR3 region reads CASSINRAQPQHF.

As regards this clone: Read sequence stops 3 residues before the CDR3 end, and the germline J gene provides the missing end. The chain links TRBV20-1 to TRBJ2-5; D might be TRBD1 (7 bases). Trimming left V 6 bases short and J 1 base short, with 15 bases between. CDR1 and CDR2 from the germline V gene are DFQATT and SNEGSKA (reference sequence). The CDR3 runs to 14 residues. The DNA read from the CDR3 is TGCAGTGCGATGGGCGGGACAGTCCAAGAGACC. It specifies CSAMGGTVQET. The entire CDR3 sequence reads CSAMGGTVQETQYF.

A remark on this clone: The read terminates 3 residues ahead of where the CDR3 ends, so the germline J gene completes it. This chain connects TRBV6-4 to TRBJ1-6; 9 bases are a match to TRBD1. V lost 4 bases, J lost 8 bases, and 9 bases stayed unmatched. This CDR3 contains 16 residues. Per germline, CDR1 MRHNA and CDR2 SNTAGT. CDR3 DNA, as far as it was read: TGTGCCAGCAGTGCCGGGGGGACAGGGACGTATTCACCC. It is translated as CASSAGGTGTYSP. The whole CDR3 reads CASSAGGTGTYSPLHF.

With respect to this clone: One end of the junction varies from germline; a read error may be responsible. The CDR3 is cut off 3 residues early in the read; its end comes from the germline J gene. This chain links TRBV4-2 with TRBJ1-6; D may be TRBD1 (6 bases). CDR3 length equals 15 residues. Germline V gene sequence: CDR1 LGHNA, CDR2 YNFKEQ. CDR3 in amino acids: CASSPDSLNNSPLHF. The sequenced part of the CDR3 DNA is TGCGCCAGCAGCCCGGACAGCCTAAATAATTCACCC.

Remarks on this clone: The CDR3 extends 3 residues past the end of the read, so its final part is completed from the germline J gene. The rearrangement joins TRBV5-8 to TRBJ1-4, with D possibly matching TRBD1 (5 bases). This CDR3 is built from 14 residues. Germline-derived CDR1 and CDR2 are SGHTS and YDEGEE. The CDR3 bases that were read are TGTGCCAGCAGCTTCGACTCTGGGGCCAACGTA. Translated: CASSFDSGANV. The complete CDR3 protein is CASSFDSGANVLFF.

As concerns this clone: The read terminates 3 residues before the CDR3 end, so the remaining end is supplied by the germline J gene. This rearrangement joins TRBV5-1 to TRBJ1-2; TRBD1 aligns across 10 bases. Germline trimming cut 5 bases from V and 3 bases from J; bases unmatched to any gene: 7. The germline gives CDR1 SGHRS, CDR2 YFSETQ. CDR3 length: 15 residues. CDR3 DNA (partial): TGCGCCAGCAGTGCATCCGGACAGGGGGACTATGGC. This encodes CASSASGQGDYG. Given in full, the CDR3 is CASSASGQGDYGYTF.

Turning to this clone: The read ends 3 residues before the CDR3 terminus; that terminus is restored from the germline J gene. The gene calls are TRBV9 and TRBJ2-2; D ambiguous. This CDR3 region has 13 residues. The V end was cut by 4 bases, the J end by 7 bases, with 11 bases between. Germline CDR1 reads SGDLS; CDR2 reads YYNGEE. This CDR3 reads CASSLKQYGELFF. The CDR3 DNA, read in part, is TGTGCCAGCAGCCTTAAACAGTACGGGGAG.

On this clone: The CDR3 extends 3 residues past the end of the read, so its final part is completed from the germline J gene. The chain has TRBV5-1 and TRBJ2-7; 7 bases are a match to TRBD1. V lost 4 bases and J lost 3; bases outside the gene matches: 10. CDR1 SGHRS and CDR2 YFSETQ come from the germline V gene. The CDR3 loop spans 15 amino acids. CDR3 amino acids: CASSAVAQGSYEQYF. CDR3 bases read: TGCGCCAGCAGCGCGGTCGCACAGGGGAGCTACGAG. Variable domain in full (rest from reference TRBV5-1 and TRBJ2-7): KAGVTQTPRYLIKTRGQQVTLSCSPISGHRSVSWYQQTPGQGLQFLFEYFSETQRNKGNFPGRFSGRQFSNSRSEMNVSTLELGDSALYLCASSAVAQGSYEQYFGPGTRLTVT.

Points on this clone: The read is 3 residues too short to cover the CDR3 end, so that end is filled in from the germline J gene. The rearrangement uses TRBV3-1 (or the pseudogene TRBV3-2) and TRBJ2-3, with no clear D. The germline V gene has CDR1 LGHDT and CDR2 YNNKEL (reference sequence). This CDR3 has 13 amino acids. CDR3 sequence reads: CASSLRGQETQYF. CDR3 DNA, as far as it was read: TGTGCCAGCAGCCTAAGAGGTCAAGAGACG.

To note about this clone: The observed sequence ends 3 residues before the CDR3 terminus, with the missing tail filled in from the germline J gene. The chain has TRBV20-1 and TRBJ1-2; TRBD1 might be the D (5 bases). CDR1 DFQATT and CDR2 SNEGSKA come from the germline V gene (reference sequence). Trimming removed 0 bases at V and 4 bases at J, with 12 bases between. The length of the CDR3 is 14 residues. The sequenced CDR3 bases are TGCAGTGCTAGAGAGCAGGGTGCTATCTATGGC. Amino acid sequence: CSAREQGAIYG. The whole CDR3 protein reads CSAREQGAIYGYTF.